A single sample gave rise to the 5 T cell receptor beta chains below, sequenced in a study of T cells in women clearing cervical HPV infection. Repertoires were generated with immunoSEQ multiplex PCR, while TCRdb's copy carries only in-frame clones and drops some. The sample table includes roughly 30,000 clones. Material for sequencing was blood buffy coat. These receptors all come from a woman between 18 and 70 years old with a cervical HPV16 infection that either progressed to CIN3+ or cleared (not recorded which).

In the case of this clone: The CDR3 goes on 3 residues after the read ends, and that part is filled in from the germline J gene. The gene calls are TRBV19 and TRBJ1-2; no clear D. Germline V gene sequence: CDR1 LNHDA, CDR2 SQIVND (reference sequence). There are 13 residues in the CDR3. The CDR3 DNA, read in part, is TGTGCCAGTAACTCCAGGAACCAATACGAC. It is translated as CASNSRNQYD. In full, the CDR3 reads CASNSRNQYDYTF.

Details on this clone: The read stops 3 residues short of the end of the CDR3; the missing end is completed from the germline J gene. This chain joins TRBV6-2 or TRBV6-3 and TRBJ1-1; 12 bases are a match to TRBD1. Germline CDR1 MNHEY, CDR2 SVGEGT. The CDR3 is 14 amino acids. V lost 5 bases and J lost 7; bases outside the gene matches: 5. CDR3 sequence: CASSRDRGRVEAFF. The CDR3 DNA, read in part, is TGTGCCAGCAGTAGGGACAGGGGGCGTGTTGAA.

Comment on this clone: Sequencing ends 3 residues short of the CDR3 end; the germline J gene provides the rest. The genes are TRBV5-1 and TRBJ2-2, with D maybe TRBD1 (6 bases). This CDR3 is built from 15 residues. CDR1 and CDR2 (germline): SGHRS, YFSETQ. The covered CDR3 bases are TGCGCCAGCAGCCTCACCGGGACAACTAATGAAAAG. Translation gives CASSLTGTTNEK. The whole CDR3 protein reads CASSLTGTTNEKLFF.

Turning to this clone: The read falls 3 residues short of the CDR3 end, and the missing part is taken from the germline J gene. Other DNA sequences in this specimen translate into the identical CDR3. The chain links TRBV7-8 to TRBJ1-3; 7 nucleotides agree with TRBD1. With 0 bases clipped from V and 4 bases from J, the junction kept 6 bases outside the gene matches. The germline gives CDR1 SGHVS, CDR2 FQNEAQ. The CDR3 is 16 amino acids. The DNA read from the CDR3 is TGTGCCAGCAGCTTAGCTGGGACAGCCCTAGGAAACACC. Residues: CASSLAGTALGNT. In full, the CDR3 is CASSLAGTALGNTIYF.

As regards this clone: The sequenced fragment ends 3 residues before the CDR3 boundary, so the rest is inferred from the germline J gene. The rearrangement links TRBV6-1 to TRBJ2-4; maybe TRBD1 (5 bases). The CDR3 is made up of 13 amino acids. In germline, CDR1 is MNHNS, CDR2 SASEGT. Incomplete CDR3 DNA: TGTGCCAGCAGTGTGTTCCAGGGTTGGGGT. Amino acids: CASSVFQGWG. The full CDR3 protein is CASSVFQGWGQYF.